This TCR beta chain was sequenced for a study of CD8 T cells in ankylosing spondylitis (dated by TCRdb to 2016 to 2017). In the study overall: T cell receptor beta repertoires were profiled in healthy donors and ankylosing spondylitis patients so that disease-linked TCR variants could be found. The full study cohort comprised around 25 ankylosing spondylitis patients and some 100 healthy donors. Peripheral blood was sampled, and synovial fluid was also collected from ankylosing spondylitis patients.

CDR1 and CDR2 (SQVTM, ANQGSEA) derive from the germline V gene. The CDR3 has 12 amino acids, counting the end cysteine and phenylalanine. Only the CDR3 region is kept as DNA, spanning 36 bases read in frame from base 1. The junction carries 8 bases between V and J, which are trimmed by 3 bases and 2 bases respectively. This clonotype was seen many times. Its antigen is unknown. The input lacks base qualities; no much larger clone sits a single base away. The investigation overall reported the following: A TCR beta motif of fewer than 10 highly homologous amino acid variants appeared characteristic of blood from ankylosing spondylitis patients. The disease-linked clones showed a CD8+ phenotype and occurred at relatively low frequencies in peripheral blood. The disease-linked clones were reported as significantly enriched in matched synovial fluid samples from ankylosing spondylitis patients. Some of the motif variants had been reported before in the synovial fluid and blood of reactive arthritis patients, a finding that suggests common disease-initiation mechanisms.

The sample was run on an Illumina HiSeq 2500. TCR beta libraries were prepared by quantitative 5'-RACE with molecular barcodes. Under the source paper's analysis protocol: Disease-linked TCR variants were identified with a new computational method built on a probabilistic model of VDJ rearrangement. TCRdb applied fastp at Q25 and MiXCR to the public reads, then kept only in-frame beta chains. Rows are combined by CDR3 protein, so each entry shows the most common genes and DNA. These V and J calls originate from TCRdb's pipeline instead of the authors' own analysis. The sample yields about 220,000 distinct CDR3 sequences; more than 25% were counted once. Under 7% of the sample goes to the ten largest clones.

The sequence is built from TRBV29-1 and TRBJ2-7, with the identity of the D gene unclear. Sample: blood, either unsorted or a sorted T cell fraction (not recorded which). This TCR derives from a male donor with ankylosing spondylitis or in good health (not recorded which). The DNA reads as follows: TGCAGCGTTGACACGGGTACCTACGAGCAGTACTTC. This codes for CSVDTGTYEQYF.